These 3 T cell receptor beta chains share one sample of origin, sequenced in a study of Ad26.COV2.S vaccination and SARS-CoV-2 variants. Profiling relied on immunoSEQ multiplex PCR, and the TCRdb table lists in-frame clones only, not all of them. The sample includes 450,000 to 550,000 clones, approximately 92% of them seen just once. The sample's treatment: over 15 received Ad26.COV2.S at low or high dose, single or two shots; roughly five received placebo; per-sample allocation not given. Day 63 after the first vaccine or placebo injection was the time point for sampling. Source: peripheral blood, taken in a trial of Ad26.COV2.S vaccine versus placebo. All receptors derive from a person aged 18-65 years who received the Ad26.COV2.S COVID-19 vaccine or a placebo.

The V and J genes are TRBV3-1 (or the pseudogene TRBV3-2) and TRBJ1-4; weak D call: TRBD1 (5 bases). The germline V and J ends were trimmed by 1 base and 4 bases, with 16 bases remaining between them. This CDR3 spans 17 amino acids. The germline V gene encodes CDR1 LGHDT and CDR2 YNNKEL (reference sequence). This chain's CDR3 is CASSQAPHRGSNEKLFF. In DNA, the CDR3 is TGTGCCAGCAGCCAAGCCCCCCATCGGGGGAGTAATGAAAAACTGTTTTTT.

This chain links TRBV29-1 with TRBJ1-2; 10 bases agree with TRBD1. V gave up 6 bases and J gave up 10 bases; unmatched junction bases: 5. The CDR3 is 11 amino acids. Germline-derived CDR1 and CDR2 are SQVTM and ANQGSEA. The CDR3 spells CSVDRGRDYTF. Written as DNA, the CDR3 is TGCAGCGTCGACAGGGGGCGTGACTACACCTTC. The variable domain in full, with the rest retrieved from reference TRBV29-1 and TRBJ1-2, is SAVISQKPSRDICQRGTSLTIQCQVDSQVTMMFWYRQQPGQSLTLIATANQGSEATYESGFVIDKFPISRPNLTFSTLTVSNMSPEDSSIYLCSVDRGRDYTFGSGTRLTVV.

The chain links TRBV14 to TRBJ2-1; D may be TRBD1 (6 bases). The CDR3 runs to 16 residues. Germline assignment: CDR1 SGHDN and CDR2 FVKESK. V was shortened by 0 bases and J by 4 bases, with 13 bases between the two germline ends. The chain's CDR3 is CASSQDWDTNYNEQFF. The CDR3 DNA reads TGTGCCAGCAGCCAAGATTGGGACACCAATTACAATGAGCAGTTCTTC.